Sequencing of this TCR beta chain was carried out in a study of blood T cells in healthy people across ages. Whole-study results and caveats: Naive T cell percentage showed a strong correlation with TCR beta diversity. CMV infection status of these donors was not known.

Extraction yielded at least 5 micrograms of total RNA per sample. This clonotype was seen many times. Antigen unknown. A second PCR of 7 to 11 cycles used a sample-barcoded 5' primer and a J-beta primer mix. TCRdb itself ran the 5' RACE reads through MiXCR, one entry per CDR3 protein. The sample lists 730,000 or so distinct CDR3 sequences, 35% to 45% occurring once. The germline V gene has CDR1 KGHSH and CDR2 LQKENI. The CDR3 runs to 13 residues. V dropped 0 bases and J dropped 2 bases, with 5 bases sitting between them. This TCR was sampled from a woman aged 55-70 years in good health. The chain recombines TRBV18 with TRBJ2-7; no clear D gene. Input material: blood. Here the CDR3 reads CASSPPSTYEQYF. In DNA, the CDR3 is TGTGCCAGCTCACCACCCTCAACCTACGAGCAGTACTTC.